One sample yielded the 26 T cell receptor beta chains listed below, sequenced in a study of blood T cells in healthy people across ages. It was with a sample-barcoded 5' primer and a J-beta primer mix that a second PCR of about 6 to 11 cycles was run. TCRdb recomputed calls from the 5' RACE reads with MiXCR, one row per CDR3 protein. The top ten hold approximately 10% of the sample, which has 750,000 to 950,000 distinct CDR3 sequences, 25% to 30% seen once. These data were also filed under a second study, of T cells of mothers and their children.

The sample was blood. All receptors derive from a woman aged 40 to 50 in good health.

This clonotype was recorded a few times. This rearrangement joins TRBV7-2 to TRBJ2-5; 11 bases match TRBD2. CDR1 and CDR2 (germline): SGHTA, FQGNSA. The ends lost 5 bases at V and 4 bases at J; junction bases unmatched: 12. CDR3 size: 17 residues. In nucleotides, the CDR3 is TGTGCCAGCAGCCCCCCGGGGCTAGCGGGGGGAGGAGAGACCCAGTACTTC. Translated: CASSPPGLAGGGETQYF.

This clonotype appeared many times. The chain uses TRBV20-1 and TRBJ2-7; possibly TRBD2 for D (5 bases). The CDR3 has 15 residues. Germline-derived CDR1 and CDR2 are DFQATT and SNEGSKA (reference sequence). Trimming stripped 5 bases from V and 1 base from J, with 18 bases between. CDR3 sequence reads: CSASQEATLSYEQYF. CDR3 sequence (DNA): TGCAGTGCTTCCCAGGAGGCGACACTGTCCTACGAGCAGTACTTC.

In this sample, this clonotype turned up many times. This chain links TRBV7-9 with TRBJ2-7; D is possibly TRBD1 (6 bases). The CDR3 spans 14 residues. CDR1 is SEHNR and CDR2 is FQNEAQ in the germline V gene (reference sequence). Trimming removed 5 bases at V and 2 bases at J, with 13 bases between. The DNA for the CDR3 is TGTGCCAGCAGCCCTCAGGGGACGACCTACGAGCAGTACTTC. This translates into CASSPQGTTYEQYF.

This clonotype was seen repeatedly, ten times or more. The gene calls are TRBV29-1 and TRBJ2-7; TRBD1 matches at 9 bases. V was pared by 6 bases and J by 2 bases, with 5 bases of the junction left unmatched. The CDR3 has 13 amino acids. Germline V lookup: CDR1 SQVTM, CDR2 ANQGSEA. The CDR3 loop is CSVGTGITYEQYF. In nucleotides, the CDR3 is TGCAGCGTAGGGACAGGGATCACCTACGAGCAGTACTTC.

In this sample, this clonotype turned up many times. The chain recombines TRBV27 with TRBJ1-6; no clear D gene. The CDR3 spans 15 residues. The V gene lost 3 bases and the J gene lost 10 bases, with 16 bases spanning the gap. Germline CDR1 is MNHEY and CDR2 is SMNVEV (reference sequence). The CDR3 coding sequence is TGTGCCAGCAGTTTTTCACGAGGGCGAGACTCACCCCTCCACTTT. This gives the protein CASSFSRGRDSPLHF.

This clonotype was detected ten times or more. The chain uses TRBV20-1 and TRBJ1-1; the match to TRBD1 covers 7 bases. J was trimmed by 2 bases and V by 6 bases; bases with no gene match: 6. From germline, CDR1 is DFQATT and CDR2 SNEGSKA (reference sequence). CDR3 length: 13 residues. The CDR3 DNA reads TGCAGTGCCAAAACAGGGGTCAACACTGAAGCTTTCTTT. Protein: CSAKTGVNTEAFF.

This clonotype appeared a few times. This chain uses TRBV6-6 with TRBJ2-7, with 11 bases lining up with TRBD1. The length of the CDR3 is 15 residues. The trim removed 6 bases at V and 0 bases at J, leaving 4 bases unmatched. CDR1 and CDR2 from the germline V gene are MNHNY and SVGAGI (reference sequence). Written as DNA, the CDR3 is TGTGCCAGCAGGACTGGACAGGGGGCCTCCTACGAGCAGTACTTC. Encoded protein: CASRTGQGASYEQYF.

The chain links TRBV30 to TRBJ2-1; the match to TRBD2 covers 10 bases. This CDR3 region has 13 residues. Trimming took 2 bases from V and 7 from J; bases not matched to a gene: 2. Germline V lookup: CDR1 GTSNPN, CDR2 SVGIG (reference sequence). CDR3 in DNA: TGTGCCTGGAGTAGCGGGGGGGTAAATGAGCAGTTCTTC. This gives the protein CAWSSGGVNEQFF.

This clonotype was seen more than once but under ten times. The chain is built from TRBV20-1 and TRBJ2-3, with 9 bases fitting TRBD2. The CDR3 has 13 residues. With V trimmed by 6 bases and J by 4 bases, 5 bases remained unmatched. CDR1 is DFQATT and CDR2 is SNEGSKA in the germline V gene (reference sequence). CDR3 sequence: CSARGGAADTQYF. DNA of the CDR3: TGCAGTGCCCGCGGGGGGGCCGCAGATACGCAGTATTTT.

This clonotype appeared a few times. The CDR3 protein is CSASLFRRGWDNEQFF. Here the CDR3 DNA reads TGCAGTGCTAGTCTTTTTCGCAGGGGATGGGACAATGAGCAGTTCTTC. V and J are TRBV20-1 and TRBJ2-1, with D possibly matching TRBD1 (6 bases). Germline CDR1 reads DFQATT; CDR2 reads SNEGSKA (reference sequence). With 3 bases removed from V and 5 bases from J, the gap between germline ends came to 20 bases. The CDR3 loop spans 16 amino acids.

The table lists this clonotype with a count of one. One end of the junction varies from germline; a read error may be responsible. This rearrangement joins TRBV20-1 to TRBJ1-1, with 7 bases matching TRBD1. Germline-derived CDR1 and CDR2 are DFQATT and SNEGSKA (reference sequence). The CDR3 extends over 13 amino acids. CDR3 DNA sequence: TGCAGTGCCATGTGGGACAGCTACACTGGAGCTTTCTTT. It encodes CSAMWDSYTGAFF.

This clonotype was observed a handful of times. The chain uses TRBV15 and TRBJ1-1; D call uncertain. CDR1 and CDR2 (germline): LNHNV, YYDKDF (reference sequence). The CDR3 spans 14 residues. Trimming took 1 base from V and 1 from J, leaving 7 bases between them. This CDR3 is CATSRALKNTEAFF. The CDR3 DNA sequence: TGTGCCACCAGCAGAGCCCTAAAGAACACTGAAGCTTTCTTT. The variable domain in full, completed from reference TRBV15 and TRBJ1-1, reads DAMVIQNPRYQVTQFGKPVTLSCSQTLNHNVMYWYQQKSSQAPKLLFHYYDKDFNNEADTPDNFQSRRPNTSFCFLDIRSPGLGDTAMYLCATSRALKNTEAFFGQGTRLTVV.

The chain couples TRBV7-2 to TRBJ2-1; D may be TRBD1 (5 bases). Trimming stripped 6 bases from V and 7 bases from J, with 19 bases between. The germline gives CDR1 SGHTA, CDR2 FQGNSA. The CDR3 has 15 residues. CDR3 region: CASSEEQGPENEQFF. The CDR3 region has the DNA TGTGCCAGCAGTGAAGAGCAGGGCCCGGAAAATGAGCAGTTCTTC.

This clonotype was detected ten times or more. The CDR3 region is CASSQEGTALLHEQYF. In nucleotides, the CDR3 is TGCGCCAGCAGCCAAGAGGGGACAGCTCTTCTACACGAGCAGTACTTC. The chain joins TRBV4-1 to TRBJ2-7; 7 positions agree with TRBD1. Germline trimming cut 0 bases from V and 5 bases from J; bases unmatched to any gene: 10. The CDR3 contains 16 residues. Germline CDR1 is MGHRA and CDR2 is YSYEKL.

The sample holds one count of this clonotype. This chain connects TRBV18 to TRBJ1-1; no definite D call. The CDR3 sequence is 14 residues long. Trimming removed 6 bases from V and 3 bases from J, with 14 bases in between. The germline V gene encodes CDR1 KGHSH and CDR2 LQKENI. The CDR3 region is CASSQETVDTEAFF. Written as DNA, the CDR3 is TGTGCCAGCTCTCAAGAGACGGTGGACACTGAAGCTTTCTTT.

The chain carries TRBV12-3 or TRBV12-4 and TRBJ1-1; no reliable D call. The germline V and J ends were trimmed by 7 bases and 3 bases, with 12 bases remaining between them. This CDR3 comprises 13 residues. In DNA form, the CDR3 reads TGTGCCAGCAACGGAGAGGGAGACACTGAAGCTTTCTTT. Encoded protein: CASNGEGDTEAFF.

There are a few counts of this clonotype. This chain connects TRBV15 to TRBJ1-6; no reliable D call. The V gene's germline CDR1 is LNHNV and CDR2 YYDKDF (reference sequence). The CDR3 length is 14 residues. V lost 0 bases to trimming and J lost 7 bases, with 7 bases between them. The CDR3 loop is CATSRDWANSPLHF. The CDR3 DNA reads TGTGCCACCAGCAGAGATTGGGCGAATTCACCCCTCCACTTT.

The genes are TRBV20-1 and TRBJ2-5; unclear D gene. Germline CDR1 and CDR2: DFQATT and SNEGSKA (reference sequence). V gave up 1 base and J gave up 4 bases, with 7 bases separating them. This CDR3 contains 12 residues. The CDR3 spells CSARAGGETQYF. The CDR3 DNA reads TGCAGTGCTAGAGCGGGTGGAGAGACCCAGTACTTC.

The chain links TRBV6-6 to TRBJ2-3; D may be TRBD1 (7 bases). The V gene lost 5 bases and the J gene lost 3 bases, with 15 bases spanning the gap. Per germline, CDR1 MNHNY and CDR2 SVGAGI (reference sequence). There are 15 residues in the CDR3. CDR3 sequence: CASSLARGRTDTQYF. The CDR3, as DNA: TGTGCCAGCAGTCTAGCGAGGGGGCGGACAGATACGCAGTATTTT.

Only one count was recorded for this clonotype. This rearrangement joins TRBV28 to TRBJ1-2, with a tentative D call TRBD1 (5 bases). The V end was cut by 6 bases, the J end by 7 bases, with 15 bases between. Germline V CDR1 and CDR2: MDHEN, SYDVKM. The CDR3 length is 13 residues. CDR3 in DNA: TGTGCCAGCAGCCCTCCGGGGCCGGGTGGCTACACCTTC. Residues: CASSPPGPGGYTF.

In its sample, this clonotype was seen a few times. The chain has TRBV11-2 and TRBJ1-2, with no clear D. V lost 3 bases and J lost 7, with 6 bases in between. CDR3 size: 11 residues. CDR1 is SGHAT, CDR2 FQNNGV, per germline. The CDR3 protein is CASSFGCGYTF. The CDR3 DNA is TGTGCCAGCAGCTTTGGATGTGGCTACACCTTC.

This clonotype occurred many times. The chain combines TRBV20-1 with TRBJ2-5; D gene uncertain. Trimming removed 6 bases from V and 5 bases from J, with 13 bases in between. CDR1 is DFQATT and CDR2 is SNEGSKA in the germline V gene (reference sequence). The CDR3 contains 12 residues. The CDR3 DNA sequence: TGCAGTGCAAGACGGGTCCCGGAGACCCAGTACTTC. It translates to CSARRVPETQYF.

The chain carries TRBV5-1 and TRBJ2-7; no reliable D call. V was trimmed by 0 bases and J by 3 bases, leaving 10 bases between them. This CDR3 region has 14 residues. Germline values: CDR1 SGHRS, CDR2 YFSETQ. CDR3 in amino acids: CASSLEVGCYEQYF. CDR3 DNA sequence: TGCGCCAGCAGCTTGGAGGTGGGATGCTACGAGCAGTACTTC.

The chain employs TRBV6-2 or TRBV6-3 and TRBJ2-1; TRBD2 matches at 10 bases. The CDR3 totals 17 residues. Germline CDR1 reads MNHEY; CDR2 reads SVGEGT. J gave up 2 bases and V 0 bases, and 4 bases lay outside the gene matches. CDR3 region: CASSYSGLAGAYNEQFF. The DNA of the CDR3 is TGTGCCAGCAGTTACTCGGGGCTAGCGGGGGCCTACAATGAGCAGTTCTTC.

This clonotype was recorded only once. This may be a read error: a much more frequent sequence differs by one nucleotide. Here the CDR3 DNA reads TGCGCCAGCAGCCAAGGTTGGAGGGAGGCATACAATGAGCAGTTCTTC. Its protein product is CASSQGWREAYNEQFF. V usage is TRBV4-1 and J usage is TRBJ2-1, with a tentative D call TRBD2 (6 bases). CDR1 is MGHRA, CDR2 YSYEKL, per germline. The CDR3 consists of 16 residues. V was trimmed by 1 base and J by 4 bases, leaving 14 bases between them.

The chain is built from TRBV7-9 and TRBJ2-1; 12 nucleotides align to TRBD1. From germline, CDR1 is SEHNR and CDR2 FQNEAQ (reference sequence). With V trimmed by 5 bases and J by 8 bases, 7 bases remained unmatched. CDR3 length: 15 residues. The DNA for the CDR3 is TGTGCCAGCAGCCGCGGGACAGGGGGCTTCGATGAGCAGTTCTTC. Amino acids: CASSRGTGGFDEQFF.